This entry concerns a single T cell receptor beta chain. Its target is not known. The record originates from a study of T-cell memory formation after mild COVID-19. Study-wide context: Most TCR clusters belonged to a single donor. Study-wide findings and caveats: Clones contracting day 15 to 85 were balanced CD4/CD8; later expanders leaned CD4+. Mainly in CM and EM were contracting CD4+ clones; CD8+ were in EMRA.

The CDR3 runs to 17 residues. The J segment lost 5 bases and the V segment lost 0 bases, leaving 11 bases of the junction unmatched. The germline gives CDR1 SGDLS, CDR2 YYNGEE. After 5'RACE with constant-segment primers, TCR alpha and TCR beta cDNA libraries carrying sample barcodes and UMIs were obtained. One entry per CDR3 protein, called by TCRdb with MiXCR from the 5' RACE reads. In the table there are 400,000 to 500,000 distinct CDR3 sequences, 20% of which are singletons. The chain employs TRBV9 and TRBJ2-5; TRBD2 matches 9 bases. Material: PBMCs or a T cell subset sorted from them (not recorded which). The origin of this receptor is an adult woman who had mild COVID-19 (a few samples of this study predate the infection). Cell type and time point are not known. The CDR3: CASSVGGGRALGETQYF. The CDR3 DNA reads TGTGCCAGCAGCGTAGGAGGCGGGAGGGCCCTCGGGGAGACCCAGTACTTC.